One and the same sample provided the 19 T cell receptor beta chains below, sequenced in a study of beta chain features in type 1 diabetes. Study-level points and caveats: Shorter TCRB CDR3s, moderately but significantly so, marked every one of the four CD4+ subsets in Type 1 diabetes patients.

Their antigens are not known. What was sequenced were expressed TCRB transcripts, since all of the isolated RNA had been reverse transcribed. Profiling relied on immunoSEQ multiplex PCR, and the TCRdb table lists in-frame clones only, not all of them. Of approximately 250,000 clones listed, 11% were seen once; the top ten hold 0.017%. Sequencing was done on a sample of naive CD4+ T cells from blood. The receptors stem from a man under 40 with type 1 diabetes.

This clone was recorded a few times. The rearrangement links TRBV9 to TRBJ1-5; D is uncertain. The germline gives CDR1 SGDLS, CDR2 YYNGEE. V gave up 3 bases and J gave up 6 bases, with 16 bases separating them. This CDR3 contains 15 residues. CDR3 in amino acids: CASSAAAGKGQPQHF. Here the CDR3 DNA reads TGTGCCAGCAGCGCAGCTGCAGGTAAAGGTCAGCCCCAGCATTTT.

The rearrangement links TRBV6-1 to TRBJ1-4; TRBD1 might be the D (5 bases). Germline-derived CDR1 and CDR2 are MNHNS and SASEGT. The CDR3 sequence is 13 residues long. Deletions cut 7 bases from V and 8 bases from J, with 14 bases between. The CDR3: CASTGRVLEKLFF. DNA for the CDR3: TGTGCCAGCACGGGCAGGGTCTTGGAAAAACTGTTTTTT.

The chain links TRBV5-6 to TRBJ2-5; 8 positions agree with TRBD2. Unmatched junction bases numbered 3, after V lost 0 bases and J lost 2 bases. CDR1 and CDR2 from the germline V gene are SGHDT and YYEEEE. The CDR3 has 15 residues. The CDR3 region is CASSLVAGFQETQYF. CDR3 DNA sequence: TGTGCCAGCAGCTTGGTAGCGGGATTTCAAGAGACCCAGTACTTC.

The chain carries TRBV29-1 and TRBJ2-1; a possible D gene is TRBD1 (6 bases). Germline-derived CDR1 and CDR2 are SQVTM and ANQGSEA. V was cut by 6 bases and J by 6 bases, with 18 bases left in between. This CDR3 spans 14 amino acids. CDR3: CSVINLGQFNEQFF. CDR3 nucleotides: TGCAGCGTCATCAATCTCGGACAGTTCAATGAGCAGTTCTTC.

This clone was picked up a small number of times. V usage is TRBV28 and J usage is TRBJ2-1; 9 bases fit TRBD1. This CDR3 has 17 amino acids. V was pared by 4 bases and J by 3 bases, with 10 bases of the junction left unmatched. Germline CDR1 and CDR2: MDHEN and SYDVKM. CDR3 sequence: CASSSLKGQGNYNEQFF. CDR3 coding DNA: TGTGCCAGCAGTTCTCTAAAGGGACAGGGAAACTACAATGAGCAGTTCTTC. Together with reference TRBV28 and TRBJ2-1, the CDR3 gives the full variable domain: DVKVTQSSRYLVKRTGEKVFLECVQDMDHENMFWYRQDPGLGLRLIYFSYDVKMKEKGDIPEGYSVSREKKERFSLILESASTNQTSMYLCASSSLKGQGNYNEQFFGPGTRLTVL.

The table lists this clone with a few counts. The gene calls are TRBV7-3 and TRBJ1-1, with 7 bases that match TRBD1. Germline CDR1 is SGHTA and CDR2 is FQGTGA. This CDR3 is 15 amino acids long. Unmatched junction bases numbered 7, after V lost 5 bases and J lost 1 base. The CDR3 protein is CASSDPRTGNTEAFF. DNA of the CDR3: TGTGCCAGCAGCGACCCTCGGACAGGGAACACTGAAGCTTTCTTT.

This clone was found a few times. This rearrangement joins TRBV5-1 to TRBJ1-1; possibly TRBD1 for D (6 bases). This CDR3 is built from 15 residues. CDR1 is SGHRS, CDR2 YFSETQ, per germline. V was shortened by 4 bases and J by 4 bases, with 17 bases between the two germline ends. The CDR3, as DNA: TGCGCCAGCAGCATTACCGGGGGGGCCGGCACTGAAGCTTTCTTT. As protein: CASSITGGAGTEAFF.

This rearrangement joins TRBV6-5 to TRBJ2-7; D not certain. From germline, CDR1 is MNHEY and CDR2 SVGAGI. CDR3 length: 13 residues. Deletions cut 5 bases from V and 2 bases from J, with 10 bases between. CDR3: CASSRTETYEQYF. For the CDR3, the DNA is TGTGCCAGCAGTCGAACAGAGACCTACGAGCAGTACTTC.

The CDR3 here is CASSLAGNTGELFF. The DNA of the CDR3 is TGTGCCAGCAGCTTAGCCGGGAACACCGGGGAGCTGTTTTTT. The chain recombines TRBV7-3 with TRBJ2-2, with D uncertain. Trimming shortened V by 2 bases and J by 1 base, and 5 bases separated the two germline ends. The CDR3 sequence is 14 residues long. The V gene's germline CDR1 is SGHTA and CDR2 FQGTGA.

The chain employs TRBV30 and TRBJ2-7; D perhaps matches TRBD2 (8 bases). Looked up from germline, CDR1 is GTSNPN and CDR2 is SVGIG (reference sequence). Trimming took off 2 bases at V and 2 bases at J, with 16 bases between the two ends. CDR3 length equals 15 residues. The CDR3 bases are TGTGCCTGGAGTCCCCGGGGGGGACAGACCTACGAGCAGTACTTC. Translated, it gives CAWSPRGGQTYEQYF.

This clone has more than one count but fewer than ten. This chain uses TRBV27 with TRBJ1-5; 12 nucleotides agree with TRBD1. Trimming cost V 5 bases and J 5 bases; bases outside gene matches: 4. In germline, CDR1 is MNHEY, CDR2 SMNVEV (reference sequence). CDR3 length: 15 amino acids. CDR3 region: CASSPGTGGDQPQHF. The CDR3 DNA reads TGTGCCAGCAGTCCCGGGACAGGGGGCGATCAGCCCCAGCATTTT.

In this sample, this clone turned up a few times. V gene TRBV5-6 combines with J gene TRBJ2-7; 7 nucleotides match TRBD2. Germline V CDR1 and CDR2: SGHDT, YYEEEE. This CDR3 comprises 16 residues. V shed 3 bases and J 0 bases; nucleotides not matched to a gene: 9. The DNA for the CDR3 is TGTGCCAGCAGCTGGGGGGGTCAGTCCCACTCCTACGAGCAGTACTTC. It codes for CASSWGGQSHSYEQYF.

This clone was counted a few times. This chain links TRBV28 with TRBJ1-2; 7 bases align to TRBD1. V was pared by 2 bases and J by 5 bases, with 8 bases of the junction left unmatched. The germline gives CDR1 MDHEN, CDR2 SYDVKM. The CDR3 sequence is 15 residues long. The DNA of the CDR3 is TGTGCCAGCAGTTTAGGCGACAGGGAGTTATATGGCTACACCTTC. The encoded protein is CASSLGDRELYGYTF.

This chain connects TRBV5-1 to TRBJ1-2; D might be TRBD1 (6 bases). CDR1 SGHRS and CDR2 YFSETQ come from the germline V gene. The CDR3 runs to 14 residues. V shed 6 bases and J shed 7 bases, with 19 bases lying between them. The CDR3 protein is CASKPMGAGPGYTF. The CDR3 nucleotides are TGCGCCAGCAAGCCAATGGGGGCAGGACCTGGCTACACCTTC.

This clone appeared a few times. This chain connects TRBV27 to TRBJ2-3, with D possibly being TRBD1 (6 bases). In germline, CDR1 is MNHEY, CDR2 SMNVEV (reference sequence). There are 13 residues in the CDR3. V shed 3 bases and J shed 5 bases, with 9 bases lying between them. The CDR3 spells CASSLPGEDTQYF. CDR3 nucleotides: TGTGCCAGCAGTTTGCCAGGGGAAGATACGCAGTATTTT.

This clone was detected only a few times. The V gene is TRBV25-1, the J gene TRBJ1-2; 8 bases align to TRBD1. Unmatched junction bases numbered 12, after V lost 8 bases and J lost 7 bases. Germline CDR1 reads MGHDK; CDR2 reads SYGVNS. This CDR3 comprises 14 residues. The DNA for the CDR3 is TGTGCCAGCGAACCTACGACAGGGGCGGGTGGCTACACCTTC. Amino acids: CASEPTTGAGGYTF.

The CDR3 loop reads CASSRDRGLHEQYF. The CDR3 DNA reads as TGTGCCAGCAGTCGGGACAGGGGGCTTCACGAGCAGTACTTC. The chain links TRBV7-9 to TRBJ2-7, with 12 bases that match TRBD1. This CDR3 spans 14 amino acids. Looked up from germline, CDR1 is SEHNR and CDR2 is FQNEAQ (reference sequence). Trimming cost V 6 bases and J 5 bases; bases outside gene matches: 5.

The V gene is TRBV25-1, the J gene TRBJ2-6; 12 bases are shared with TRBD1. The germline CDR1 and CDR2 sequences are MGHDK and SYGVNS. V shed 7 bases and J 3 bases; nucleotides not matched to a gene: 7. This CDR3 comprises 17 residues. The CDR3 bases are TGTGCCAGCACCGGGACAGGGGGCGTGTATGGGGCCAACGTCCTGACTTTC. Its translation is CASTGTGGVYGANVLTF. The whole variable domain, filled in from reference TRBV25-1 and TRBJ2-6, reads EADIYQTPRYLVIGTGKKITLECSQTMGHDKMYWYQQDPGMELHLIHYSYGVNSTEKGDLSSESTVSRIRTEHFPLTLESARPSHTSQYLCASTGTGGVYGANVLTFGAGSRLTVL.

The genes are TRBV29-1 and TRBJ1-1, with D unresolved. The V end was cut by 0 bases, the J end by 5 bases, with 7 bases between. This CDR3 is built from 12 residues. Germline V gene lookup returns CDR1 SQVTM and CDR2 ANQGSEA. The CDR3 DNA reads TGCAGCGTTGAAGAGAGAGGGACTGAAGCTTTCTTT. Amino acid sequence: CSVEERGTEAFF.